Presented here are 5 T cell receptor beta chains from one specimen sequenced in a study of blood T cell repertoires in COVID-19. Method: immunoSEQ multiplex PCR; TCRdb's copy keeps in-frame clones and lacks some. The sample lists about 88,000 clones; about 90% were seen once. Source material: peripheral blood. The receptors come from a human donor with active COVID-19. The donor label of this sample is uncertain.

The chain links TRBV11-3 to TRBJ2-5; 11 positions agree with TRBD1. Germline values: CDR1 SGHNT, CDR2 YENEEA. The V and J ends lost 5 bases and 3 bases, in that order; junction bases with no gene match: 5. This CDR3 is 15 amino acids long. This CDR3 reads CASSHGTGGEETQYF. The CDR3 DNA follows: TGTGCCAGCAGCCACGGGACAGGGGGGGAAGAGACCCAGTACTTC.

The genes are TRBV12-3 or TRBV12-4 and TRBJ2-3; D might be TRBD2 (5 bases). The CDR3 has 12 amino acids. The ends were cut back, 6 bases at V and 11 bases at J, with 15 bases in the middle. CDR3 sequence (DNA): TGTGCCAGCAGACAAGCTAGCCAGGAGCAGTATTTT. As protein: CASRQASQEQYF.

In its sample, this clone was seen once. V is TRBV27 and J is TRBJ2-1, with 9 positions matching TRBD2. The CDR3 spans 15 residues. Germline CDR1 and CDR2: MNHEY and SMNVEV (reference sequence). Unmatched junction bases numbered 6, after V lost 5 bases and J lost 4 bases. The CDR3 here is CASSQTSGAYNEQFF. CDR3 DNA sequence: TGTGCCAGCAGTCAGACTAGCGGAGCATACAATGAGCAGTTCTTC.

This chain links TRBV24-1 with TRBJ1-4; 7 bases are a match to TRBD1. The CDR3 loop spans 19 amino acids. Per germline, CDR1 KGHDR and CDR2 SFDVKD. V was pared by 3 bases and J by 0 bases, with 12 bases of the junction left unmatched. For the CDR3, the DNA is TGTGCCACCAGTGATCTACGCGACCGACAGGGAACAACTAATGAAAAACTGTTTTTT. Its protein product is CATSDLRDRQGTTNEKLFF.

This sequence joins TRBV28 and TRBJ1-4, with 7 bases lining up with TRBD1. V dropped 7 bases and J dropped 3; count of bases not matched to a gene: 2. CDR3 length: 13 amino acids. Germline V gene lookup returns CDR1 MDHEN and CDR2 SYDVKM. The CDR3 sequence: CASKGQPNEKLFF. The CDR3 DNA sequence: TGTGCCAGCAAGGGACAGCCTAATGAAAAACTGTTTTTT.